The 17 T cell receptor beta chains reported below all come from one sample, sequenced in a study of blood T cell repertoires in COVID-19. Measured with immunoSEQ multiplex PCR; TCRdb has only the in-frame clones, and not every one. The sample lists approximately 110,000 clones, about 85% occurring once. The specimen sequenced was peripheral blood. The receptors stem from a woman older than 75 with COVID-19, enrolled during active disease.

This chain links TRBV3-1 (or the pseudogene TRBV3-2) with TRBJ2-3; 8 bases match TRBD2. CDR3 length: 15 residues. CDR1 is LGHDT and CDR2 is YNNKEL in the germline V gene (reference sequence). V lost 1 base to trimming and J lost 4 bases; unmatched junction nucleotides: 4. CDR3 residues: CASSQASGWSDTQYF. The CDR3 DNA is TGTGCCAGCAGCCAAGCTAGCGGGTGGTCAGATACGCAGTATTTT.

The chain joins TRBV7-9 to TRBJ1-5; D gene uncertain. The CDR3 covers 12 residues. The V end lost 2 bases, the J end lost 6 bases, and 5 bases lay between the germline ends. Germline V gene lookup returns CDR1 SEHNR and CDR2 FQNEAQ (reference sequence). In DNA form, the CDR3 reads TGTGCCAGCAGCTTACCGGGTCAGCCCCAGCATTTT. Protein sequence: CASSLPGQPQHF.

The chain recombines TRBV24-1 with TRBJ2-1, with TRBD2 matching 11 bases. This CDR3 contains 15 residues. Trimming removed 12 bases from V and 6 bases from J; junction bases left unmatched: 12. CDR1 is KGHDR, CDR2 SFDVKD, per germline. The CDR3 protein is CAVSSTGTSGNEQFF. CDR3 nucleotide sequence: TGTGCCGTATCGAGTACCGGGACTAGCGGCAATGAGCAGTTCTTC.

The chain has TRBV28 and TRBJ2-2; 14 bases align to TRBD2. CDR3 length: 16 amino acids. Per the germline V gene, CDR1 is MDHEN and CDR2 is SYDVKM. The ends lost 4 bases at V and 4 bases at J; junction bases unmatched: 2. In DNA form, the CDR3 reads TGTGCCAGCAGTTCGACTAGCGGGAGGGGCACCGGGGAGCTGTTTTTT. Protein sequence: CASSSTSGRGTGELFF.

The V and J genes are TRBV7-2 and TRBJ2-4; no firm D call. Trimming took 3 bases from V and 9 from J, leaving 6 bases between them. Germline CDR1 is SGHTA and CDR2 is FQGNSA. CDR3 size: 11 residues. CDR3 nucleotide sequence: TGTGCCAGCAGCTTCTCCGGCATTCAGTACTTC. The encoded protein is CASSFSGIQYF.

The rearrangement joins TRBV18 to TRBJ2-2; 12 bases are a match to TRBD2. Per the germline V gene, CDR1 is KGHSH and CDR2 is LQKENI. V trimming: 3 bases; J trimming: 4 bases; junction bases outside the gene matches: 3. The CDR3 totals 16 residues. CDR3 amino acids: CASSPGLAGTTGELFF. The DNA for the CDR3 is TGTGCCAGCTCACCCGGACTAGCGGGAACCACCGGGGAGCTGTTTTTT.

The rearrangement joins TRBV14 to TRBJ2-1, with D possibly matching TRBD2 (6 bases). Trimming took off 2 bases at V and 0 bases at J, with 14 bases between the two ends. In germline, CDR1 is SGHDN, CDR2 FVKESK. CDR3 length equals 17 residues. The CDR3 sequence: CASSQRGGTSSYNEQFF. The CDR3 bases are TGTGCCAGCAGCCAAAGGGGCGGGACGTCCTCCTACAATGAGCAGTTCTTC.

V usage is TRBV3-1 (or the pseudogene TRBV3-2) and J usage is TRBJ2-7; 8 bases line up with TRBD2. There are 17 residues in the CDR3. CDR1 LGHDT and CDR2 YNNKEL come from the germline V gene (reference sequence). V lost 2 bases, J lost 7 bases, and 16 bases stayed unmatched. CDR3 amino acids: CASSQSPPGLGTGEQYF. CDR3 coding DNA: TGTGCCAGCAGCCAATCCCCCCCGGGACTAGGGACGGGGGAGCAGTACTTC.

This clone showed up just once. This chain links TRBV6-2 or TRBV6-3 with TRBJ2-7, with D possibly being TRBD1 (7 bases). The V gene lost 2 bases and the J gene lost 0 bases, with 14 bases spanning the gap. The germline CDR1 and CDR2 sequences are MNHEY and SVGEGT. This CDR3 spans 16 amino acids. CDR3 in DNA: TGTGCCAGCAGTTACAACGGACAGGACTACTCCTACGAGCAGTACTTC. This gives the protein CASSYNGQDYSYEQYF.

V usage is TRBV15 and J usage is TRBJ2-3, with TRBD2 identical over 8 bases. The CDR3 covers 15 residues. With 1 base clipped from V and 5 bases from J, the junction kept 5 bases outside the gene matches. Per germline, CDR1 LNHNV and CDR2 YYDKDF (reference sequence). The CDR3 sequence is CATSRASGRVDTQYF. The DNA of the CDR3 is TGTGCCACCAGCAGAGCCAGCGGGAGAGTAGATACGCAGTATTTT.

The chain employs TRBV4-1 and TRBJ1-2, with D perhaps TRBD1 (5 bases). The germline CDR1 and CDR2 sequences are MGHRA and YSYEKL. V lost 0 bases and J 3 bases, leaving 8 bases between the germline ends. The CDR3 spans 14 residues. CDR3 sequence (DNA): TGCGCCAGCAGCCAAGAAGTCAGGGACTATGGCTACACCTTC. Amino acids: CASSQEVRDYGYTF.

The CDR3: CASSPTGGGGYTF. CDR3 DNA sequence: TGCGCCAGCAGCCCAACAGGGGGCGGTGGCTACACCTTC. V and J are TRBV4-3 and TRBJ1-2; 9 nucleotides agree with TRBD1. Looked up from germline, CDR1 is LGHNA and CDR2 is YSLEER. Unmatched junction bases numbered 4, after V lost 4 bases and J lost 7 bases. The CDR3 totals 13 residues.

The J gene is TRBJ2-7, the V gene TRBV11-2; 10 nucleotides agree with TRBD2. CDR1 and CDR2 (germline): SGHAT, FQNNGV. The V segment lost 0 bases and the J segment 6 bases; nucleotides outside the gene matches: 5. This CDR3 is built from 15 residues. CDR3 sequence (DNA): TGTGCCAGCAGCTTAGATAGCGGGAGGTTTCGCGAGCAGTACTTC. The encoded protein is CASSLDSGRFREQYF.

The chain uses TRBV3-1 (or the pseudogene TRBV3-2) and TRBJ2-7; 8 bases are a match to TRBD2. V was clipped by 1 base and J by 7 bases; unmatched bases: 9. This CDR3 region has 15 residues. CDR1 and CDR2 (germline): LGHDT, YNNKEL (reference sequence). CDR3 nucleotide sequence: TGTGCCAGCAGCCAAGTCGGAGCGGGAGTTCGAGAGCAGTACTTC. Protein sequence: CASSQVGAGVREQYF.

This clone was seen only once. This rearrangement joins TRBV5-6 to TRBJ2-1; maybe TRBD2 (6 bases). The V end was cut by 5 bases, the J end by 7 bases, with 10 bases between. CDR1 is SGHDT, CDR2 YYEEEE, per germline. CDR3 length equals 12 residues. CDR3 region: CASRGLRNEQFF. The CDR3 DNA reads TGTGCCAGCAGAGGACTAAGGAATGAGCAGTTCTTC.

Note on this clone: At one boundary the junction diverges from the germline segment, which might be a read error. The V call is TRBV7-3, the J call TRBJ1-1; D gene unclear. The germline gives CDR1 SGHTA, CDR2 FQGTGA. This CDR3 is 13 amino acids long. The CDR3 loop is CASSLTRNTEAFF. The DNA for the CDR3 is TGTGCCAGCAGCCTAACGAGGAACACTGAAGCTTTCTTT.

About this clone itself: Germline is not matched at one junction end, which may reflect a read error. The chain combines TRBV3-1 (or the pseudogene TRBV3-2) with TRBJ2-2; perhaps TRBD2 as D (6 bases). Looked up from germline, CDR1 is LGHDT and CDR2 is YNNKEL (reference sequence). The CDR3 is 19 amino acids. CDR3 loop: CASIISCRGGAEVTRELFF. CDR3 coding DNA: TGTGCCAGCATCATATCCTGTAGGGGAGGAGCCGAGGTCACCCGGGAGCTGTTTTTT.